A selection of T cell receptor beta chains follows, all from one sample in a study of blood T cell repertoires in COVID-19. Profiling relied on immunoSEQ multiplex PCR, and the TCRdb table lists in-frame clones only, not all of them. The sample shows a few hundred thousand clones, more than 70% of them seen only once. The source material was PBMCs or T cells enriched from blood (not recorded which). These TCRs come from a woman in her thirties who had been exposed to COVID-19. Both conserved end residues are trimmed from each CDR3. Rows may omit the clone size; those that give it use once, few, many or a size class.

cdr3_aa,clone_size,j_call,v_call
ASGSYPPTGGPYEQY,few,TRBJ2-7,TRBV12-5
ASSPSQGPGTEAF,NA,TRBJ1-1,TRBV28
ASSSGSYEQY,few,TRBJ2-7,TRBV12-3/TRBV12-4
ASSITQGSPLH,NA,TRBJ1-6,TRBV12-3/TRBV12-4
ASSQQGASKNIQY,NA,TRBJ2-4,TRBV7-9
ASSLAYQKDQPQH,NA,TRBJ1-5,TRBV7-8
ASSGRQGFDYNEQF,NA,TRBJ2-1,TRBV19
ASSLGTPAAYEQY,NA,TRBJ2-7,TRBV28
ASRWGRGRTEAF,NA,TRBJ1-1,TRBV11-2
ASSPPSGPYNEQF,NA,TRBJ2-1,TRBV5-1
ASSFGPGDGYT,once,TRBJ1-2,TRBV5-1
ASSYTGTSWNEQF,NA,TRBJ2-1,TRBV5-1
ASKRGGLGQETQY,NA,TRBJ2-5,TRBV11-2
ASNVLVSSTDTQY,NA,TRBJ2-3,TRBV5-1
ASSPQPTGSEQY,NA,TRBJ2-7,TRBV11-1
ASSHESSGAREQY,NA,TRBJ2-7,TRBV4-1
ASSTGTGAHQPQH,NA,TRBJ1-5,TRBV5-1
ASSLSGQGAGYT,NA,TRBJ1-2,TRBV5-1
ASSVGGGLSYEQY,NA,TRBJ2-7,TRBV9
ASSASGVTYNEQF,NA,TRBJ2-1,TRBV9
ASSFGRLNTEAF,NA,TRBJ1-1,TRBV5-5
ASSRQATDTQY,NA,TRBJ2-3,TRBV6-4
ASSPLIELAKNIQY,NA,TRBJ2-4,TRBV7-9
ASSPRGGANSPLH,NA,TRBJ1-6,TRBV7-9
ASSFWTANTGELF,few,TRBJ2-2,TRBV5-5
ASSAGLAGLNEQF,NA,TRBJ2-1,TRBV10-2
ASSEIAYEQY,NA,TRBJ2-7,TRBV2
ASSGLAGFGEQY,NA,TRBJ2-7,TRBV19
ASSLGLGLSTDTQY,NA,TRBJ2-3,TRBV5-1